These 28 T cell receptor beta chains share one sample of origin, sequenced in a study of cytomegalovirus exposure and HLA in healthy donors. Using immunoSEQ multiplex PCR, the repertoire was profiled, and TCRdb retains in-frame clones only, with some absent. The table lists hundreds of thousands of clones, around 80% of them singletons. Sequenced: PBMCs. These receptors all come from a woman aged 30 to 39 in good health and CMV-seropositive.

The gene calls are TRBV4-3 and TRBJ2-7; TRBD2 matches 11 bases. This CDR3 region has 14 residues. The V and J ends lost 4 bases and 3 bases, in that order; junction bases with no gene match: 2. Germline CDR1 is LGHNA and CDR2 is YSLEER. This CDR3 is CASSLGTSGYEQYF. The CDR3 coding sequence is TGCGCCAGCAGCCTCGGGACTAGCGGCTACGAGCAGTACTTC.

The J gene is TRBJ2-7, the V gene TRBV5-6, with D possibly matching TRBD2 (5 bases). Between the trimmed V and J ends, which lost 0 bases and 0 bases, there was a span of 7 bases. There are 14 residues in the CDR3. Germline CDR1 and CDR2: SGHDT and YYEEEE. The CDR3 sequence is CASSLGGFSYEQYF. As DNA, the CDR3 is TGTGCCAGCAGCTTGGGCGGGTTCTCCTACGAGCAGTACTTC.

The chain joins TRBV9 to TRBJ2-1, with TRBD1 matching over 10 bases. The ends lost 3 bases at V and 9 bases at J; junction bases unmatched: 9. The germline V gene has CDR1 SGDLS and CDR2 YYNGEE. The length of the CDR3 is 15 residues. The CDR3 loop reads CASSGGTGERGEQFF. The CDR3, as DNA: TGTGCCAGCAGCGGCGGGACAGGGGAAAGAGGTGAGCAGTTCTTC.

The rearrangement links TRBV5-1 to TRBJ2-7; 9 nucleotides match TRBD2. The CDR3 has 17 amino acids. J lost 4 bases, V lost 0 bases, and 11 bases had no gene match. Germline V CDR1 and CDR2: SGHRS, YFSETQ. The CDR3 here is CASSLGTSATILYEQYF. Written as DNA, the CDR3 is TGCGCCAGCAGCTTGGGGACTAGCGCCACGATATTATACGAGCAGTACTTC.

This clone was detected a few times. The V and J genes are TRBV5-1 and TRBJ1-2; TRBD1 is a possible D gene (6 bases). V lost 8 bases, J lost 8 bases, and 25 bases lay in between. CDR3 length: 15 amino acids. Looked up from germline, CDR1 is SGHRS and CDR2 is YFSETQ. The CDR3 spells CASSIDGGQRGGYTF. The DNA for the CDR3 is TGCGCCAGTTCGATCGACGGGGGACAAAGGGGCGGCTACACCTTC.

The chain's CDR3 is CASSLVSADTQYF. The CDR3 region has the DNA TGCGCCAGCAGCTTGGTTTCGGCAGATACGCAGTATTTT. This chain joins TRBV5-1 and TRBJ2-3; unclear D gene. The V gene lost 0 bases and the J gene lost 4 bases, with 6 bases spanning the gap. CDR1 and CDR2 (germline): SGHRS, YFSETQ. The CDR3 totals 13 residues.

This chain joins TRBV15 and TRBJ2-1; 10 positions agree with TRBD2. The CDR3 spans 15 residues. The ends lost 1 base at V and 7 bases at J; junction bases unmatched: 4. Germline V lookup: CDR1 LNHNV, CDR2 YYDKDF (reference sequence). CDR3 bases: TGTGCCACCAGCAGAGGCGTAGCGGGAGGAAATGAGCAGTTCTTC. Translated, it gives CATSRGVAGGNEQFF.

This rearrangement joins TRBV30 to TRBJ1-2; D call uncertain. Trimming pared 0 bases from V and 1 base from J, leaving 15 bases between. The V gene's germline CDR1 is GTSNPN and CDR2 SVGIG (reference sequence). The CDR3 runs 16 residues. CDR3 DNA sequence: TGTGCCTGGAGTGTAGTCGGAGGGCTTCTTAACTATGGCTACACCTTC. It yields the protein CAWSVVGGLLNYGYTF. The whole variable domain, remainder taken from reference TRBV30 and TRBJ1-2, is SQTIHQWPATLVQPVGSPLSLECTVEGTSNPNLYWYRQAAGRGLQLLFYSVGIGQISSEVPQNLSASRPQDRQFILSSKKLLLSDSGFYLCAWSVVGGLLNYGYTFGSGTRLTVV.

This chain uses TRBV4-1 with TRBJ1-4; D is ambiguous. Trimming shortened V by 4 bases and J by 7 bases, and 10 bases separated the two germline ends. Per the germline V gene, CDR1 is MGHRA and CDR2 is YSYEKL. This CDR3 is built from 13 residues. The CDR3 region has the DNA TGCGCCAGCAGCCGCATACGAAGTGAAAAACTGTTTTTT. Encoded protein: CASSRIRSEKLFF.

The chain has TRBV7-6 and TRBJ1-2; TRBD1 matches at 9 bases. The CDR3 consists of 14 residues. The junction had 8 bases not matched to a gene; V was cut back by 5 bases and J by 7 bases. Germline assignment: CDR1 SGHVS and CDR2 FNYEAQ. CDR3 nucleotide sequence: TGTGCCAGCAGCGAAGACAGGGGGTTGAGTGGCTACACCTTC. It is translated as CASSEDRGLSGYTF.

This clone was seen a single time. This chain uses TRBV10-3 with TRBJ2-5, with TRBD1 matching over 8 bases. Germline-derived CDR1 and CDR2 are ENHRY and SYGVKD. V trimming: 6 bases; J trimming: 2 bases; junction bases outside the gene matches: 5. The CDR3 consists of 14 residues. CDR3 sequence reads: CAIRTGAGQETQYF. The CDR3 nucleotides are TGTGCCATCAGGACAGGGGCGGGACAAGAGACCCAGTACTTC.

This chain uses TRBV7-9 with TRBJ2-2; D is uncertain. V dropped 5 bases and J dropped 5 bases, with 12 bases sitting between them. The CDR3 runs to 14 residues. CDR1 is SEHNR and CDR2 is FQNEAQ in the germline V gene (reference sequence). The CDR3 coding sequence is TGTGCCAGCAGCCCACGGGTACAAACCGGGGAGCTGTTTTTT. Amino acid sequence: CASSPRVQTGELFF.

The count of this clone is one. The V and J genes are TRBV14 and TRBJ1-2; D perhaps matches TRBD1 (6 bases). The CDR3 is made up of 18 amino acids. V was pared by 0 bases and J by 3 bases, with 20 bases between. The germline CDR1 and CDR2 sequences are SGHDN and FVKESK. The CDR3 sequence: CASSQDPGSVGGDYGYTF. In DNA, the CDR3 is TGTGCCAGCAGCCAAGATCCGGGATCGGTGGGGGGCGACTATGGCTACACCTTC.

This clone was detected only once. A junction end diverges from the germline sequence, so it may reflect a read error. V gene TRBV6-1 combines with J gene TRBJ1-4, with D perhaps TRBD1 (6 bases). From germline, CDR1 is MNHNS and CDR2 SASEGT. The CDR3 runs 14 residues. This CDR3 reads CASTEQGRGEKLFF. The CDR3 DNA reads TGTGCCAGCACTGAACAGGGCCGGGGGGAAAAACTGTTTTTT.

The CDR3 protein is CASSDRTSGEQYF. CDR3 sequence (DNA): TGTGCCAGCAGCGACCGGACGTCCGGGGAGCAGTACTTC. The chain uses TRBV9 and TRBJ2-7, with D uncertain. The CDR3 is made up of 13 amino acids. Per the germline V gene, CDR1 is SGDLS and CDR2 is YYNGEE. Trimming removed 3 bases at V and 7 bases at J, with 14 bases between.

The gene calls are TRBV15 and TRBJ1-1, with D maybe TRBD1 (5 bases). Germline V gene lookup returns CDR1 LNHNV and CDR2 YYDKDF (reference sequence). V lost 4 bases to trimming and J lost 10 bases, with 16 bases between them. There are 13 residues in the CDR3. This CDR3 reads CATSTLGTRGAFF. Written as DNA, the CDR3 is TGTGCCACCAGCACCCTAGGGACGCGGGGAGCTTTCTTT.

The rearrangement joins TRBV6-5 to TRBJ1-2, with D possibly being TRBD1 (6 bases). CDR1 and CDR2 from the germline V gene are MNHEY and SVGAGI. This CDR3 is built from 13 residues. Trimming shortened V by 5 bases and J by 10 bases, and 17 bases separated the two germline ends. This CDR3 is CASSPGPGAVYTF. CDR3 nucleotide sequence: TGTGCCAGCAGTCCAGGGCCGGGGGCCGTCTACACCTTC.

The rearrangement uses TRBV18 and TRBJ2-5; D may be TRBD1 (6 bases). Trimming cost V 3 bases and J 7 bases, with 15 bases left between them. The CDR3 is 14 amino acids. Per the germline V gene, CDR1 is KGHSH and CDR2 is LQKENI. CDR3 nucleotides: TGTGCCAGCTCACCCGCGACAGGATCAGGGACCCAGTACTTC. It specifies CASSPATGSGTQYF.

The V and J genes are TRBV7-8 and TRBJ2-7; 7 bases fit TRBD1. The CDR3 consists of 14 residues. The germline gives CDR1 SGHVS, CDR2 FQNEAQ. The ends lost 5 bases at V and 7 bases at J; junction bases unmatched: 11. CDR3 loop: CASSDRQGLGEQYF. The CDR3 nucleotides are TGTGCCAGCAGCGATAGACAGGGCCTTGGTGAGCAGTACTTC. Full variable domain (remainder filled in from reference TRBV7-8 and TRBJ2-7): GAGVSQSPRYKVAKRGQDVALRCDPISGHVSLFWYQQALGQGPEFLTYFQNEAQLDKSGLPSDRFFAERPEGSVSTLKIQRTQQEDSAVYLCASSDRQGLGEQYFGPGTRLTVT.

The chain joins TRBV28 to TRBJ2-5; 8 bases fit TRBD1. The ends lost 6 bases at V and 5 bases at J; junction bases unmatched: 2. This CDR3 is built from 12 residues. In germline, CDR1 is MDHEN, CDR2 SYDVKM. The CDR3 loop reads CASRDRVETQYF. CDR3 coding DNA: TGTGCCAGCAGGGACAGGGTGGAGACCCAGTACTTC.

The chain combines TRBV6-1 with TRBJ2-5; D is perhaps TRBD2 (6 bases). CDR1 and CDR2 (germline): MNHNS, SASEGT. The CDR3 contains 13 residues. Trimming stripped 9 bases from V and 5 bases from J, with 16 bases between. CDR3 loop: CASRERVLETQYF. The DNA of the CDR3 is TGTGCCAGTAGAGAGCGGGTCCTGGAGACCCAGTACTTC.

This clone was found once. The chain couples TRBV19 to TRBJ2-7, with a weak D call TRBD1 (6 bases). The length of the CDR3 is 15 residues. Germline loops: CDR1 LNHDA, CDR2 SQIVND (reference sequence). The V gene lost 8 bases and the J gene lost 1 base, with 18 bases spanning the gap. The CDR3 nucleotides are TGTGCCAGTGCCCGGGACATCGGGCGGTCCTACGAGCAGTACTTC. This sequence encodes CASARDIGRSYEQYF. Full variable domain (missing parts from reference TRBV19 and TRBJ2-7): DGGITQSPKYLFRKEGQNVTLSCEQNLNHDAMYWYRQDPGQGLRLIYYSQIVNDFQKGDIAEGYSVSREKKESFPLTVTSAQKNPTAFYLCASARDIGRSYEQYFGPGTRLTVT.

The rearrangement joins TRBV28 to TRBJ2-7, with D perhaps given as TRBD1 or TRBD2 (5 bases each). Between the trimmed V and J ends, which lost 3 bases and 7 bases, there was a span of 16 bases. Germline CDR1 and CDR2: MDHEN and SYDVKM. CDR3 length: 14 amino acids. CDR3 bases: TGTGCCAGCAGTTTGGGACCGTATCCGGGGGAGCAGTACTTC. Translating gives CASSLGPYPGEQYF.

V and J are TRBV9 and TRBJ1-1, with D maybe TRBD1 (5 bases). Germline V CDR1 and CDR2: SGDLS, YYNGEE. Trimming pared 4 bases from V and 1 base from J, leaving 11 bases between. This CDR3 is 14 amino acids long. The chain's CDR3 is CASSKYQGNTEAFF. CDR3 coding DNA: TGTGCCAGCAGCAAATATCAGGGGAACACTGAAGCTTTCTTT.

This clone occurred once. The chain joins TRBV7-3 to TRBJ2-2; weak D call: TRBD2 (6 bases). This CDR3 region has 14 residues. The V end lost 4 bases, the J end lost 4 bases, and 10 bases lay between the germline ends. Germline V gene lookup returns CDR1 SGHTA and CDR2 FQGTGA. The CDR3, as DNA: TGTGCCAGCAGCTCGGCCGGGAGCACCGGGGAGCTGTTTTTT. Translating gives CASSSAGSTGELFF.

This sequence joins TRBV15 and TRBJ2-5; the match to TRBD1 covers 7 bases. The J segment lost 5 bases and the V segment lost 5 bases, leaving 8 bases of the junction unmatched. The CDR3 length is 14 residues. In germline, CDR1 is LNHNV, CDR2 YYDKDF (reference sequence). CDR3 nucleotides: TGTGCCACCAGCCACAGGGGTATGATGGAGACCCAGTACTTC. Translated, it gives CATSHRGMMETQYF.

The chain couples TRBV5-1 to TRBJ2-3, with 10 bases that match TRBD2. With V trimmed by 0 bases and J by 4 bases, 5 bases remained unmatched. This CDR3 comprises 16 residues. Germline CDR1 is SGHRS and CDR2 is YFSETQ. CDR3 in DNA: TGCGCCAGCAGCTTGGGATCTAGCGGGAGTTCAGATACGCAGTATTTT. Protein sequence: CASSLGSSGSSDTQYF. Together with reference TRBV5-1 and TRBJ2-3, the CDR3 gives the full variable domain: KAGVTQTPRYLIKTRGQQVTLSCSPISGHRSVSWYQQTPGQGLQFLFEYFSETQRNKGNFPGRFSGRQFSNSRSEMNVSTLELGDSALYLCASSLGSSGSSDTQYFGPGTRLTVL.

Comments on this clone: A junction boundary mismatches the germline segment, possibly from a read error. The chain couples TRBV2 to TRBJ1-5; 11 nucleotides line up with TRBD1. The germline V gene has CDR1 SNHLY and CDR2 FYNNEI. The CDR3 is 15 residues long. Here the CDR3 reads CASSEGTGGTQPQHF. CDR3 coding DNA: TGTGCCAGCAGCGAAGGGACAGGGGGGACTCAGCCCCAGCATTTT.